This T cell receptor (beta chain) was sequenced in a study of T-cell reconstitution after alpha-beta-depleted transplantation in children. Study findings and constraints: The study reportedly traced alpha-beta T cells about two months after transplant to several hundred expanded graft clones. Diversity and T-cell counts at one year after transplant derived mostly from new T cells. Day-60 TCRbeta diversity that was high in some patients was derived from surviving recipient T cells and thymic progenitors.

During its preparation, the TCRbeta library received unique molecular identifiers. One entry per CDR3 protein, called by TCRdb with MiXCR from the PCR reads. This table holds fewer than 700,000 distinct CDR3 sequences, 10% to 15% found once. In its sample, this clonotype was seen many times. What it binds is not known. There are 12 residues in the CDR3. V lost 4 bases, J lost 7 bases, and 8 bases lay in between. The receptor was isolated from a male patient between 10 and 17 years old who had a stem cell transplant for acute myeloid leukemia, so the T cells may come from the graft donor. V gene TRBV12-3 or TRBV12-4 combines with J gene TRBJ2-1; D gene unclear. This specimen was PBMCs, mostly from graft donor cells, taken 360 days after TCRalphabeta/CD19-depleted stem cell transplant. CDR3 loop: CASSYHGNEQFF. CDR3 bases: TGTGCCAGCAGTTACCATGGGAATGAGCAGTTCTTC.